This T cell receptor beta chain was obtained from a study of cytomegalovirus exposure and HLA in healthy donors. This CDR3 spans 14 amino acids. Per the germline V gene, CDR1 is LNHNV and CDR2 is YYDKDF (reference sequence). The trim removed 8 bases at V and 5 bases at J, leaving 5 bases unmatched. PCR involved 60 Vbeta and 13 Jbeta primers. In the authors' methods: In a later analysis, roughly 11 million of approximately 86 million unique beta chains occurred in at least two donors. TCRdb's copy holds only in-frame clones and misses some; the assay was immunoSEQ multiplex PCR. V, J and clone size derive from that table, while D and trimming were established from the DNA sequence. The sample lists about 220,000 clones, over 60% occurring once. Concerning this clone itself: Its specificity is unknown.

Study observations and caveats: The authors reported that TCR beta sequences could predict HLA-A and HLA-B alleles. These predictions were accurate for most subjects in the first cohort. A reported reduction in N-insertions relative to the approximately 690-donor mean was seen in an Asian-associated ancestry cluster in a later analysis. Cytomegalovirus-associated status was assigned to approximately 160 TCR beta chains.

The sequence came from a man younger than 35 in good health and CMV-seronegative. Sequenced sample: PBMCs. The rearrangement links TRBV15 to TRBJ2-3; 12 bases are a match to TRBD2. Here the CDR3 DNA reads TGTGCCACCGCGTCTAGCGGGAGGGGAGATACGCAGTATTTT. This sequence encodes CATASSGRGDTQYF.